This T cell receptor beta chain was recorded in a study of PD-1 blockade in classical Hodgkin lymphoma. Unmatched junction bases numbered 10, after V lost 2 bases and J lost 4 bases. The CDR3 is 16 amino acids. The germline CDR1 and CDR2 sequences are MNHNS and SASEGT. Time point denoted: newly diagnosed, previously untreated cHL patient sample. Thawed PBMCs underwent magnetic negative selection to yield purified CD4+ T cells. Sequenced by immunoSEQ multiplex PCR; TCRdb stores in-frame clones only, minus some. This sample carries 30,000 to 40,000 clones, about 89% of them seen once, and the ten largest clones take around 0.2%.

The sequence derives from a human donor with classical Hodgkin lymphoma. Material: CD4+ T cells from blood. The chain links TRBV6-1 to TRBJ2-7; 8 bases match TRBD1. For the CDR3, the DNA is TGTGCCAGCAGTGAACCGGCTCGGACAGGGAGTTACGAGCAGTACTTC. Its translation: CASSEPARTGSYEQYF.